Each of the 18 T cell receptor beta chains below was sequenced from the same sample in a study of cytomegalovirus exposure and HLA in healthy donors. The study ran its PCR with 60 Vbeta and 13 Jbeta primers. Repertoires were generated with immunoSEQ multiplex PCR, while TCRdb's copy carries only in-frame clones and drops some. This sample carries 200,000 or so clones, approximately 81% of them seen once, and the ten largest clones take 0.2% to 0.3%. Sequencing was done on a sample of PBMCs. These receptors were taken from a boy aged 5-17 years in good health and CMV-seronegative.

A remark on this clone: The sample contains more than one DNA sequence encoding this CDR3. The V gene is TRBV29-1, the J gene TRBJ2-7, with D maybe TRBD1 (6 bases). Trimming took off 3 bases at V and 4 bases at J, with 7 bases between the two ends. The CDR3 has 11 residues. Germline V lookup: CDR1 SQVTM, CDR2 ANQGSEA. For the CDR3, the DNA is TGCAGCGTTGACAGGGGTTACGAGCAGTACTTC. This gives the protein CSVDRGYEQYF.

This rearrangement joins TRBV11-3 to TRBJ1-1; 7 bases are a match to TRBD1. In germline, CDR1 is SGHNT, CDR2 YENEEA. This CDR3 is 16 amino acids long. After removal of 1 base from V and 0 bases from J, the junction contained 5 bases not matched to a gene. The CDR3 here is CASSLGGGEMNTEAFF. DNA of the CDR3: TGTGCCAGCAGCTTAGGAGGGGGCGAAATGAACACTGAAGCTTTCTTT. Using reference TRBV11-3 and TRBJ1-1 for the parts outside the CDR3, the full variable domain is EAGVVQSPRYKIIEKKQPVAFWCNPISGHNTLYWYLQNLGQGPELLIRYENEEAVDDSQLPKDRFSAERLKGVDSTLKIQPAELGDSAVYLCASSLGGGEMNTEAFFGQGTRLTVV.

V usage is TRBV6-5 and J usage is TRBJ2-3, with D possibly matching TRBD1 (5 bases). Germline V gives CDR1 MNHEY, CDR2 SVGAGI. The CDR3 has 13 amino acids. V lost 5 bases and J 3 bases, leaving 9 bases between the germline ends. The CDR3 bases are TGTGCCAGCAGTCGTTACAGGACAGATACGCAGTATTTT. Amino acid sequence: CASSRYRTDTQYF.

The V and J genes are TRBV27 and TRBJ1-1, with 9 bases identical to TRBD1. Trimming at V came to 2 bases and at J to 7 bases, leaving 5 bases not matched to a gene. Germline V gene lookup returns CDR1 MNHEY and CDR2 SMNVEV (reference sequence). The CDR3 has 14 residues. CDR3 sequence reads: CASSLVLGQGEAFF. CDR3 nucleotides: TGTGCCAGCAGTTTAGTTCTGGGACAGGGTGAAGCTTTCTTT.

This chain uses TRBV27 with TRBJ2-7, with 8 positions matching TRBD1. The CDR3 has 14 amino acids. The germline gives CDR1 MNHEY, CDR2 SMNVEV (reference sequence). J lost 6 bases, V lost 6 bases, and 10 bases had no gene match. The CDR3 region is CASSFHGQGSEQYF. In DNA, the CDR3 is TGTGCCAGCAGCTTTCACGGACAGGGTTCCGAGCAGTACTTC.

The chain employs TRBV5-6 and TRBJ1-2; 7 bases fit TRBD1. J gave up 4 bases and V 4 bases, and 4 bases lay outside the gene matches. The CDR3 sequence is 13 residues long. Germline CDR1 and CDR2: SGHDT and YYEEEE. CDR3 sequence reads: CASSVGQSYGYTF. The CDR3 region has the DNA TGTGCCAGCAGCGTGGGACAGTCCTATGGCTACACCTTC. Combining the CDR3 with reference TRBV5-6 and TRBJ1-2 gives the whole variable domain DAGVTQSPTHLIKTRGQQVTLRCSPKSGHDTVSWYQQALGQGPQFIFQYYEEEERQRGNFPDRFSGHQFPNYSSELNVNALLLGDSALYLCASSVGQSYGYTFGSGTRLTVV.

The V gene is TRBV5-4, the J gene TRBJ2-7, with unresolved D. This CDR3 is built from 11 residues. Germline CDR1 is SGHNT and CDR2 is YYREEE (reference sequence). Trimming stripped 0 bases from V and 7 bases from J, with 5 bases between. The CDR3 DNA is TGTGCCAGCAGCTTGGATCGGGAGCAGTACTTC. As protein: CASSLDREQYF. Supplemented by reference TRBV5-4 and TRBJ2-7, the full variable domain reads ETGVTQSPTHLIKTRGQQVTLRCSSQSGHNTVSWYQQALGQGPQFIFQYYREEENGRGNFPPRFSGLQFPNYSSELNVNALELDDSALYLCASSLDREQYFGPGTRLTVT.

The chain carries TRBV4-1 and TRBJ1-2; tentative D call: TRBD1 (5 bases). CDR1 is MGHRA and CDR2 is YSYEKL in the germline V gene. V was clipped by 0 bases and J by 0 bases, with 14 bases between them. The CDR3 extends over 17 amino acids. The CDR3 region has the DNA TGCGCCAGCAGCCAAGACCCCCTGGCAGGGCCTAACTATGGCTACACCTTC. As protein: CASSQDPLAGPNYGYTF.

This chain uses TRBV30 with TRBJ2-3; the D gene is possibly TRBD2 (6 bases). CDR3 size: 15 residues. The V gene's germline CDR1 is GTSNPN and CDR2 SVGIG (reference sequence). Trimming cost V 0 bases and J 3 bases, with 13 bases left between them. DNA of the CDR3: TGTGCCTGGAGTGTACGGGGGAGGATGACAGATACGCAGTATTTT. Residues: CAWSVRGRMTDTQYF.

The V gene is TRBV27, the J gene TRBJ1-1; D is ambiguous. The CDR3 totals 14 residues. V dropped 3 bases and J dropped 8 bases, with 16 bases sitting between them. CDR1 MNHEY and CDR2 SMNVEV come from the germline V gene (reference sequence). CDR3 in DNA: TGTGCCAGCAGTTTCTCGGTGGGGAGTGGGGAAGCTTTCTTT. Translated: CASSFSVGSGEAFF.

The CDR3 is CASSPWTSGGDEQFF. CDR3 coding DNA: TGTGCCAGCAGCCCCTGGACTAGCGGGGGGGATGAGCAGTTCTTC. V is TRBV14 and J is TRBJ2-1; TRBD2 matches at 15 bases. CDR1 and CDR2 (germline): SGHDN, FVKESK. Trimming cost V 4 bases and J 8 bases; bases outside gene matches: 3. The CDR3 runs 15 residues.

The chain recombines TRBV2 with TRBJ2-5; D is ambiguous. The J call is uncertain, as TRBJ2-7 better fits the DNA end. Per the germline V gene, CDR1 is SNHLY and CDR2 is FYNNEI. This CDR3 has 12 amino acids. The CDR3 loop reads CASSGSSYEQYF. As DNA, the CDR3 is TGTGCCAGCTCGGGTAGCTCCTACGAGCAGTACTTC.

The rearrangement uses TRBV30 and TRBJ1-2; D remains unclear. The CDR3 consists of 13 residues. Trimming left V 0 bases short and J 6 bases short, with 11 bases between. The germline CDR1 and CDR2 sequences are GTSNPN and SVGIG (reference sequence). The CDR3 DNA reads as TGTGCCTGGAGTGTCGGCACCCGGGATGGCTACACCTTC. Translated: CAWSVGTRDGYTF. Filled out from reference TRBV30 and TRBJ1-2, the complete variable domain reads SQTIHQWPATLVQPVGSPLSLECTVEGTSNPNLYWYRQAAGRGLQLLFYSVGIGQISSEVPQNLSASRPQDRQFILSSKKLLLSDSGFYLCAWSVGTRDGYTFGSGTRLTVV.

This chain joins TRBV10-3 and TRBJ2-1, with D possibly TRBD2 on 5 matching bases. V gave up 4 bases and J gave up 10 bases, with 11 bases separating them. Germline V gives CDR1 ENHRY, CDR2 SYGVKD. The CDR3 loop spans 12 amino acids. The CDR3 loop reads CAISVAGGEQFF. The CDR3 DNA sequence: TGTGCCATCAGTGTGGCGGGCGGAGAGCAGTTCTTC.

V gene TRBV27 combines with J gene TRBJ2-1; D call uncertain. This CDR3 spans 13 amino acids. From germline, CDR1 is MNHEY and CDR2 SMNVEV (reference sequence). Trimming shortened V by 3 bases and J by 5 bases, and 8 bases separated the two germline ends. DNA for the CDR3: TGTGCCAGCAGTTTTGCCCAGAACAATGAGCAGTTCTTC. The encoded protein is CASSFAQNNEQFF.

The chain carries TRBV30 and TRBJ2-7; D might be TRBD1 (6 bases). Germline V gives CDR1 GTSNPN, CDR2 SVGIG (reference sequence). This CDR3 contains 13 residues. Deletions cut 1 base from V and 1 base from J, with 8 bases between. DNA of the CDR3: TGTGCCTGGAGTGCGGACAGATCCTACGAGCAGTACTTC. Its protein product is CAWSADRSYEQYF.

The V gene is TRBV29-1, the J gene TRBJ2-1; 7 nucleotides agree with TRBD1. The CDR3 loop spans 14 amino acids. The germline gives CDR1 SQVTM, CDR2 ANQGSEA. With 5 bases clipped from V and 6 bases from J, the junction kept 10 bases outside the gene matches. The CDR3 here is CSVILGDSLNEQFF. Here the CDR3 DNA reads TGCAGCGTTATTTTAGGGGACAGCCTCAATGAGCAGTTCTTC.

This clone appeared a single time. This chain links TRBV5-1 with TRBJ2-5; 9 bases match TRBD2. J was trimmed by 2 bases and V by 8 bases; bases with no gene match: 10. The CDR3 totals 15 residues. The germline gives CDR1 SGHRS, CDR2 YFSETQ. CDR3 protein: CASTRTSAVQETQYF. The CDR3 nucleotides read TGCGCCAGTACGAGGACTAGCGCGGTACAAGAGACCCAGTACTTC.